The following is a TCR beta chain sequence with its context. Its target is unknown. These data come from a study of shared clonotypes between healthy human individuals. Study results and limitations: Naive CD4 clonotypes were shared across several donors at roughly 4.6%.

Sequencing used immunoSEQ multiplex PCR; TCRdb keeps in-frame clones, though not all of them. The sample yields some 320,000 clones, roughly 87% seen once. The source material was memory CD8+ T cells sorted from blood. Subset specified: CD45RO+ cells pooled with CCR7-negative TemRA cells. The sequence came from a man younger than 35 in good health.

The CDR3 reads CASSLGTDLSSSNQPQHF. CDR3 nucleotide sequence: TGTGCCAGCAGCTTAGGGACAGACTTGAGCAGTAGCAATCAGCCCCAGCATTTT. The chain carries TRBV7-6 and TRBJ1-5, with D tentatively TRBD1 (6 bases). The CDR3 length is 18 residues. Germline loops: CDR1 SGHVS, CDR2 FNYEAQ. V was cut by 1 base and J by 0 bases, with 16 bases left in between.